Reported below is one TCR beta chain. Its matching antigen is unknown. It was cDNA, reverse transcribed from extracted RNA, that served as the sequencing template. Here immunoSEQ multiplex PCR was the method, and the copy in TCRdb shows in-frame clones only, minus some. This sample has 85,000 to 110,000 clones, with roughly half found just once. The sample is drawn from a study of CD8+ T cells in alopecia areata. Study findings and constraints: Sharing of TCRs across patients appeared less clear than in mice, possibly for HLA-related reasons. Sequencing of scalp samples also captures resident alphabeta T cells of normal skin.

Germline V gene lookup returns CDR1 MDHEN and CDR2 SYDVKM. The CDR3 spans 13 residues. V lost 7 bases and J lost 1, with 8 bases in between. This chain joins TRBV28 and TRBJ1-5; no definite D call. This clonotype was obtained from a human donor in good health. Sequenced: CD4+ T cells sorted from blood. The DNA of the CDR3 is TGTGCCAGCACGCCAGTAAGCAATCAGCCCCAGCATTTT. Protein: CASTPVSNQPQHF.